Described below is a single T cell receptor beta chain sequence and its context. Recovered status in Cohort 3 required two negative PCRs, clearance, or symptom resolution. The data were obtained in a study of blood T cell repertoires in COVID-19. About the study: Researchers got acute and convalescent COVID-19 samples from the United States, Italy and Spain.

The germline V and J ends were trimmed by 4 bases and 10 bases, with 24 bases remaining between them. This CDR3 region has 15 residues. Germline V gene lookup returns CDR1 GTSNPN and CDR2 SVGIG (reference sequence). In the original processing: The authors estimated nucleated cell counts from reference gene primer amplification. Assay used: immunoSEQ multiplex PCR; TCRdb lists only in-frame clones, some missing. V and J calls and clone size are those listed in that table; D and trimming were worked out from the DNA. This sample yields more than 300,000 clones, of which more than 75% are seen a single time; 0.9% to 1.5% belongs to the top ten.

The receptor's source is a woman younger than 35 who had recovered from COVID-19. The sequencing sample was made of PBMCs or T cells enriched from blood (not recorded which). V and J are TRBV30 and TRBJ2-3; TRBD2 is a possible D gene (7 bases). CDR3 DNA: TGTGCCTGGAAACACAGGGAGGGCGCCGGGCGGGCGCAGTATTTT. Amino acids: CAWKHREGAGRAQYF.